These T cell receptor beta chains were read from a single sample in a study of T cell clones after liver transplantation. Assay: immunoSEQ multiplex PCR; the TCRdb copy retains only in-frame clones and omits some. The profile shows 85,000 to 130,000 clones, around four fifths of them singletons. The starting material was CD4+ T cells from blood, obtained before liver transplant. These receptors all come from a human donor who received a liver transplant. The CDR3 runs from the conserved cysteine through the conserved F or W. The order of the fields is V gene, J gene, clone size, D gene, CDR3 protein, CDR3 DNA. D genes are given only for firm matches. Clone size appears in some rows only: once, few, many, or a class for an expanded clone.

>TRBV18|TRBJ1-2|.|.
CASSQTDGGSYGYTF
TGTGCCAGCTCACAAACGGACGGGGGGAGCTATGGCTACACCTTC
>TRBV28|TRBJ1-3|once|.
CASSLSVPNTIYF
TGTGCCAGCAGTTTGTCGGTACCAAACACCATATATTTT
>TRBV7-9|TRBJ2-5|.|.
CASSLGDSRETQYF
TGTGCCAGCAGCTTGGGGGATTCGAGAGAGACCCAGTACTTC
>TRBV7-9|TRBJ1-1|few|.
CASSSRVVTEAFF
TGTGCCAGCAGCAGCAGGGTGGTCACTGAAGCTTTCTTT
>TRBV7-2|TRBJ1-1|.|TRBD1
CASSPGQGNTEAFF
TGTGCCAGCAGCCCGGGACAGGGGAACACTGAAGCTTTCTTT
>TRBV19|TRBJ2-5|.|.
CASSARQETQYF
TGTGCCAGTAGTGCGCGTCAAGAGACCCAGTACTTC
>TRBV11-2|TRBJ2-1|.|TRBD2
CASSSRLAGSYNEQFF
TGTGCCAGCAGCTCCCGACTAGCGGGATCCTACAATGAGCAGTTCTTC
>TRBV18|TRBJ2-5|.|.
CASSPLNGETQYF
TGTGCCAGCTCACCACTTAACGGAGAGACCCAGTACTTC
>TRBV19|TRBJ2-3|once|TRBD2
CASSIGTAGSTDTQYF
TGTGCCAGTAGTATAGGAACAGCGGGAAGCACAGATACGCAGTATTTT
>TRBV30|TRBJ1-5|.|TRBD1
CAWGTGSNQPQHF
TGTGCCTGGGGGACAGGAAGCAATCAGCCCCAGCATTTT
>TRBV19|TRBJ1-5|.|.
CATKGESINQPQHF
TGTGCCACAAAAGGGGAGTCCATCAATCAGCCCCAGCATTTT
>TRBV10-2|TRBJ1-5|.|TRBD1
CASRRQGQANQPQHF
TGCGCCAGCAGAAGACAGGGCCAGGCAAATCAGCCCCAGCATTTT
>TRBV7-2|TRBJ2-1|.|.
CASSALRGAYNEQFF
TGTGCCAGCAGCGCTCTCAGGGGTGCCTACAATGAGCAGTTCTTC
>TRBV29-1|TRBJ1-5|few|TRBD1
CSISTGINQPQHF
TGCAGCATTTCGACAGGGATCAATCAGCCCCAGCATTTT
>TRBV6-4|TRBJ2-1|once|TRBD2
CASSPSGTTNEQFF
TGTGCCAGCAGCCCGAGCGGGACTACCAATGAGCAGTTCTTC
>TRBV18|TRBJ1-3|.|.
CASSEGTARAIYF
TGTGCCAGCTCGGAGGGAACGGCTCGGGCCATATATTTT
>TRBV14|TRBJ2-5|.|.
CASSQAGPRLETQYF
TGTGCCAGCAGCCAAGCCGGTCCAAGACTGGAGACCCAGTACTTC
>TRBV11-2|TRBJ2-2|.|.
CASSLTPTGTGELFF
TGTGCCAGCAGCTTAACTCCGACCGGCACCGGGGAGCTGTTTTTT
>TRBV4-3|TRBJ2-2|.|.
CASSQDRGPGGTGELFF
TGCGCCAGCAGCCAAGATCGGGGGCCGGGGGGCACCGGGGAGCTGTTTTTT
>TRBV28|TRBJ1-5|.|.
CASSPAGPQHF
TGTGCCAGCAGCCCCGCCGGGCCCCAGCATTTT
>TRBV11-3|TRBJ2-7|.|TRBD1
CASSLQGANEQYF
TGTGCCAGCAGCCTACAGGGGGCCAACGAGCAGTACTTC
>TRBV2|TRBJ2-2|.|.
CASSGSAGNTGELFF
TGTGCCAGCAGTGGATCGGCAGGGAACACCGGGGAGCTGTTTTTT
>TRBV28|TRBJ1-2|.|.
CASRPDRGRGYTF
TGTGCCAGCAGACCGGACCGGGGAAGGGGCTACACCTTC
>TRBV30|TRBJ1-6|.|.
CAWSEGNSPLHF
TGTGCCTGGAGTGAGGGTAATTCACCCCTCCACTTT
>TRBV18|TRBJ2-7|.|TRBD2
CASSPRLLSGSSYEQYF
TGTGCCAGCTCACCGAGATTACTCAGCGGGAGCTCCTACGAGCAGTACTTC
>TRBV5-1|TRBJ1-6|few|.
CASSRQTSGSYNSPLHF
TGCGCCAGCAGCCGTCAGACTTCGGGAAGCTATAATTCACCCCTCCACTTT
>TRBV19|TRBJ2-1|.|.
CASSIGLVYEQFF
TGTGCCAGTAGTATAGGACTAGTCTATGAGCAGTTCTTC
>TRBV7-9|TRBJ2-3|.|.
CASAPPSTDTQYF
TGTGCCAGCGCCCCTCCAAGCACAGATACGCAGTATTTT
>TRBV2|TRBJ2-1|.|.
CASMFGGSPLNEQFF
TGTGCCAGCATGTTCGGTGGGAGCCCGCTCAATGAGCAGTTCTTC
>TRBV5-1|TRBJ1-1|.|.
CASSSGGFITEAFF
TGCGCCAGCAGCTCGGGCGGCTTTATCACTGAAGCTTTCTTT
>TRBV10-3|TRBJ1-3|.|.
CAISEKGISGNTIYF
TGTGCCATCAGTGAGAAGGGTATCTCTGGAAACACCATATATTTT
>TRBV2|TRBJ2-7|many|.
CASRGGPTYEQYF
TGTGCCAGTAGGGGGGGCCCCACCTACGAGCAGTACTTC
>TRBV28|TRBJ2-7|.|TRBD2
CASSSPLAGVISGSYEQYF
TGTGCCAGCAGTTCCCCGCTAGCGGGAGTTATTTCGGGCTCCTACGAGCAGTACTTC
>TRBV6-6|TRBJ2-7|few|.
CASSTGTLYEQYF
TGTGCCAGCAGCACCGGGACACTCTACGAGCAGTACTTC
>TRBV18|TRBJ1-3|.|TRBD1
CASSLGQGATFLSGNTIYF
TGTGCCAGCTCACTCGGACAGGGGGCGACCTTTTTGTCCGGAAACACCATATATTTT
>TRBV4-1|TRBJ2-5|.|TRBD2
CASSQAVLAQYQETQYF
TGCGCCAGCAGCCAAGCAGTACTAGCGCAGTACCAAGAGACCCAGTACTTC
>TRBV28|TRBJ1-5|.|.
CASSLAGGNQPQHF
TGTGCCAGCAGTTTGGCGGGGGGCAATCAGCCCCAGCATTTT
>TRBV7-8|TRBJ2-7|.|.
CASSTLSAARSYEQYF
TGTGCCAGCAGCACCCTCTCCGCGGCGCGGAGCTACGAGCAGTACTTC
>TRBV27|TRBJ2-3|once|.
CASSPFGNTQYF
TGTGCCAGCAGTCCCTTTGGAAATACGCAGTATTTT
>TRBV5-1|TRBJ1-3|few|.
CASSLGQAASGNTIYF
TGCGCCAGCAGCTTGGGGCAGGCGGCCTCTGGAAACACCATATATTTT
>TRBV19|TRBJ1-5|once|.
CASNDQPQHF
TGTGCCAGTAACGATCAGCCCCAGCATTTT
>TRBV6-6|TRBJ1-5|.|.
CASSFGQGNQPQHF
TGTGCCAGCAGTTTTGGGCAGGGCAATCAGCCCCAGCATTTT
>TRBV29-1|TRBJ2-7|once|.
CSVAAGSSYEQYF
TGCAGCGTTGCGGCGGGGAGCTCCTACGAGCAGTACTTC
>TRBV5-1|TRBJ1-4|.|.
CASSHGSEKLFF
TGCGCCAGCAGCCACGGGTCTGAAAAACTGTTTTTT
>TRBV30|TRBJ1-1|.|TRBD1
CAWTQGGMQSEAFF
TGTGCCTGGACCCAGGGGGGCATGCAGTCTGAAGCTTTCTTT